Given below is one T cell receptor (beta chain) in context. Its antigen is as yet unknown. There are 15 residues in the CDR3. CDR1 is MGHRA and CDR2 is YSYEKL in the germline V gene. J lost 2 bases, V lost 2 bases, and 5 bases had no gene match. This specimen comes from a study of vaccination and CD4 T cells after COVID-19. Treatment reported: 10-day PBMC culture with coronavirus spike peptide pools or control peptides (ViraFEST assay). With the Oncomine TCR Beta short-read assay, DNA from cultured CD4+ T cells was sequenced. TCRdb re-called the PCR reads through MiXCR, storing one row per CDR3 protein. The data contain about 16,000 distinct CDR3 sequences, around 44% of them singletons.

The receptor was isolated from a human donor who had recovered from COVID-19. The sequencing input was CD4+ T cells from blood, cultured in vitro. V gene TRBV4-1 combines with J gene TRBJ2-7; TRBD2 matches 8 bases. The CDR3 is CASSQRTSNPYEQYF. CDR3 sequence (DNA): TGCGCCAGCAGCCAAAGGACTAGCAACCCCTACGAGCAGTACTTC.